The 32 T cell receptor beta chains given below trace back to one sample, sequenced in a study of blood T cell repertoires in COVID-19. TCRdb's table, derived via immunoSEQ multiplex PCR, lists solely in-frame clones and lacks some. The data hold 200,000 to 250,000 clones, with 82% observed a single time. The specimen was PBMCs or T cells enriched from blood (not recorded which). The receptors stem from a woman aged 55-69 years who had recovered from COVID-19.

The chain has TRBV19 and TRBJ1-1, with a weak D call TRBD1 (5 bases). Trimming stripped 4 bases from V and 1 base from J, with 7 bases between. CDR3 length equals 13 residues. Germline V gene data show CDR1 as LNHDA and CDR2 as SQIVND (reference sequence). The chain's CDR3 is CASSRTGNTEAFF. DNA for the CDR3: TGTGCCAGTAGTAGAACAGGGAACACTGAAGCTTTCTTT.

This sequence joins TRBV5-1 and TRBJ1-6, with TRBD1 as a possible D gene (5 bases). Germline CDR1 reads SGHRS; CDR2 reads YFSETQ. Trimming left V 4 bases short and J 3 bases short, with 8 bases between. This CDR3 spans 14 amino acids. Written as DNA, the CDR3 is TGCGCCAGCAGCCTGGACATCTATAATTCACCCCTCCACTTT. Its protein product is CASSLDIYNSPLHF.

This rearrangement joins TRBV5-6 to TRBJ2-3, with TRBD1 as a possible D gene (5 bases). Germline V gene sequence: CDR1 SGHDT, CDR2 YYEEEE. Trimming removed 1 base from V and 0 bases from J, with 12 bases in between. The CDR3 consists of 16 residues. The CDR3 DNA is TGTGCCAGCAGCTTGAGGTGGGGCTCTAGCACAGATACGCAGTATTTT. Its protein is CASSLRWGSSTDTQYF.

This chain uses TRBV2 with TRBJ1-1; 7 bases are shared with TRBD1. This CDR3 spans 13 amino acids. Germline loops: CDR1 SNHLY, CDR2 FYNNEI. V dropped 6 bases and J dropped 2; count of bases not matched to a gene: 3. CDR3 loop: CASRQGENTEAFF. The CDR3 DNA sequence: TGTGCCAGCAGGCAGGGGGAAAACACTGAAGCTTTCTTT.

The V gene is TRBV6-5, the J gene TRBJ1-6, with no clear D. V was pared by 11 bases and J by 5 bases, with 13 bases between. CDR1 and CDR2 from the germline V gene are MNHEY and SVGAGI. The CDR3 is 13 residues long. The chain's CDR3 is CAAHPQNNSPLHF. In DNA form, the CDR3 reads TGTGCCGCACACCCCCAGAATAATTCACCCCTCCACTTT.

The genes are TRBV7-8 and TRBJ2-7, with D perhaps TRBD1 (5 bases). This CDR3 comprises 12 residues. Germline loops: CDR1 SGHVS, CDR2 FQNEAQ. Trimming removed 5 bases from V and 4 bases from J, with 9 bases in between. The CDR3 is CASSRSGYEQYF. CDR3 DNA: TGTGCCAGCAGCCGGTCAGGGTACGAGCAGTACTTC.

V and J are TRBV5-6 and TRBJ1-6; D ambiguous. Trimming shortened V by 0 bases and J by 7 bases, and 8 bases separated the two germline ends. Germline V gene sequence: CDR1 SGHDT, CDR2 YYEEEE. The CDR3 consists of 14 residues. The CDR3 region is CASSLDRMNSPLHF. CDR3 nucleotide sequence: TGTGCCAGCAGCTTGGACAGAATGAATTCACCCCTCCACTTT.

The CDR3 bases are TGTGCCAGCAGCTCTTCCACAGGGTTCCCTAATGAAAAACTGTTTTTT. Its translation is CASSSSTGFPNEKLFF. The genes are TRBV7-9 and TRBJ1-4; D is perhaps TRBD1 (6 bases). This CDR3 is 16 amino acids long. Trimming cost V 4 bases and J 3 bases, with 15 bases left between them. Looked up from germline, CDR1 is SEHNR and CDR2 is FQNEAQ (reference sequence).

This clone was seen only a few times. The V and J genes are TRBV5-5 and TRBJ1-5, with D possibly matching TRBD1 (6 bases). The CDR3 length is 14 residues. The germline V and J ends were trimmed by 4 bases and 7 bases, with 15 bases remaining between them. Germline V gene data show CDR1 as SGHKS and CDR2 as YYEKEE (reference sequence). In DNA form, the CDR3 reads TGTGCCAGCAGCCCGTTAGCAGGGGAGCAGCCCCAGCATTTT. Translating it yields CASSPLAGEQPQHF.

The gene calls are TRBV30 and TRBJ1-2; weak D call: TRBD1 (6 bases). Looked up from germline, CDR1 is GTSNPN and CDR2 is SVGIG (reference sequence). The CDR3 length is 14 residues. V lost 3 bases to trimming and J lost 5 bases, with 16 bases between them. The CDR3 sequence: CAWRHYRDPYGYTF. The CDR3 DNA follows: TGTGCCTGGAGGCACTACAGGGACCCTTATGGCTACACCTTC.

V usage is TRBV7-8 and J usage is TRBJ2-7; 9 nucleotides line up with TRBD2. The CDR3 consists of 16 residues. Germline CDR1 and CDR2: SGHVS and FQNEAQ. With V trimmed by 5 bases and J by 3 bases, 11 bases remained unmatched. In DNA form, the CDR3 reads TGTGCCAGCAGCCCCGAGGGCCTAGCGGGATACTACGAGCAGTACTTC. Its translation is CASSPEGLAGYYEQYF.

This clone appeared a single time. The V gene is TRBV6-6, the J gene TRBJ2-7; 10 bases map to TRBD2. CDR3 size: 19 residues. Germline-derived CDR1 and CDR2 are MNHNY and SVGAGI (reference sequence). V shed 5 bases and J 5 bases; nucleotides not matched to a gene: 21. Here the CDR3 reads CASSLNSGGTAPGRHEQYF. For the CDR3, the DNA is TGTGCCAGCAGTCTTAATAGCGGGGGGACCGCCCCGGGCCGCCACGAGCAGTACTTC.

The chain has TRBV3-1 (or the pseudogene TRBV3-2) and TRBJ1-3; the D gene is possibly TRBD1 (6 bases). The germline V and J ends were trimmed by 4 bases and 2 bases, with 9 bases remaining between them. Germline CDR1 is LGHDT and CDR2 is YNNKEL (reference sequence). CDR3 length: 14 residues. CDR3: CASSPGQTGNTIYF. The CDR3 nucleotides are TGTGCCAGCAGCCCGGGACAAACTGGAAACACCATATATTTT.

This rearrangement joins TRBV7-2 to TRBJ2-3; 8 positions agree with TRBD2. The CDR3 totals 15 residues. J lost 0 bases, V lost 2 bases, and 1 base had no gene match. In germline, CDR1 is SGHTA, CDR2 FQGNSA. The CDR3: CASSLSGGSTDTQYF. The DNA of the CDR3 is TGTGCCAGCAGCTTAAGCGGGGGTAGCACAGATACGCAGTATTTT.

The CDR3 loop reads CASSARDSLEYEQYF. The DNA for the CDR3 is TGTGCCAGCAGCGCTCGGGACAGTCTTGAATACGAGCAGTACTTC. This rearrangement joins TRBV7-8 to TRBJ2-7, with 7 bases matching TRBD1. Trimming took 5 bases from V and 4 from J; bases not matched to a gene: 11. CDR1 is SGHVS, CDR2 FQNEAQ, per germline. The CDR3 covers 15 residues.

The genes are TRBV6-1 and TRBJ2-7; D is possibly TRBD1 (5 bases). Germline V lookup: CDR1 MNHNS, CDR2 SASEGT. The ends were cut back, 1 base at V and 0 bases at J, with 10 bases in the middle. CDR3 length: 15 amino acids. CDR3 nucleotide sequence: TGTGCCAGCAGTGAAGGTCAGGGCCCCTCCTACGAGCAGTACTTC. Its translation: CASSEGQGPSYEQYF.

The chain carries TRBV29-1 and TRBJ1-1; maybe TRBD1 (5 bases). The CDR3 has 11 residues. CDR1 and CDR2 from the germline V gene are SQVTM and ANQGSEA. CDR3 loop: CGAITNTEAFF. CDR3 in DNA: TGCGGGGCGATCACGAACACTGAAGCTTTCTTT.

V gene TRBV10-2 combines with J gene TRBJ1-1; 7 positions agree with TRBD1. After removal of 5 bases from V and 5 bases from J, the junction contained 5 bases not matched to a gene. CDR1 and CDR2 (germline): WSHSY, SAAADI. CDR3 length: 13 amino acids. CDR3 loop: CASSRQGSTEAFF. The CDR3, as DNA: TGCGCCAGCAGTAGACAGGGCTCAACTGAAGCTTTCTTT.

The chain links TRBV28 to TRBJ2-7, with unresolved D. The CDR3 consists of 13 residues. Per the germline V gene, CDR1 is MDHEN and CDR2 is SYDVKM. With 5 bases removed from V and 3 bases from J, the gap between germline ends came to 11 bases. CDR3 nucleotides: TGTGCCAGCAGTCCCTACGGTTACTACGAGCAGTACTTC. It codes for CASSPYGYYEQYF.

The chain uses TRBV6-5 and TRBJ1-3, with 9 bases matching TRBD1. This CDR3 contains 16 residues. V trimming: 3 bases; J trimming: 4 bases; junction bases outside the gene matches: 7. The germline gives CDR1 MNHEY, CDR2 SVGAGI. DNA for the CDR3: TGTGCCAGCAGTTATACGACAGGGGGATTGGGAAACACCATATATTTT. Its translation: CASSYTTGGLGNTIYF.

This rearrangement joins TRBV6-5 to TRBJ1-3; D unresolved. The CDR3 is 15 residues long. Germline assignment: CDR1 MNHEY and CDR2 SVGAGI. V lost 2 bases to trimming and J lost 3 bases, with 11 bases between them. The CDR3 DNA reads as TGTGCCAGCAGTTACGAGGGATTGGGTGGAAACACCATATATTTT. As protein: CASSYEGLGGNTIYF.

V and J are TRBV6-5 and TRBJ2-7, with 11 bases identical to TRBD2. V trimming: 0 bases; J trimming: 6 bases; junction bases outside the gene matches: 7. The CDR3 sequence is 16 residues long. The V gene's germline CDR1 is MNHEY and CDR2 SVGAGI. DNA of the CDR3: TGTGCCAGCAGTTACTCGAGGAGACTAGCGGGGAGCGAGCAGTACTTC. It encodes CASSYSRRLAGSEQYF.

This chain links TRBV10-3 with TRBJ1-2; 8 bases fit TRBD1. CDR1 ENHRY and CDR2 SYGVKD come from the germline V gene. V gave up 2 bases and J gave up 2 bases; unmatched junction bases: 7. The length of the CDR3 is 16 residues. The chain's CDR3 is CAISETGTGVNYGYTF. The CDR3 nucleotides are TGTGCCATCAGTGAGACAGGGACAGGAGTAAACTATGGCTACACCTTC.

The chain uses TRBV10-3 and TRBJ2-3; TRBD2 matches at 8 bases. CDR3 length equals 14 residues. Germline V gives CDR1 ENHRY, CDR2 SYGVKD. The V segment lost 6 bases and the J segment 0 bases; nucleotides outside the gene matches: 2. The CDR3 sequence: CAIRLAESTDTQYF. The DNA for the CDR3 is TGTGCCATCAGACTAGCGGAGAGCACAGATACGCAGTATTTT.

This rearrangement joins TRBV15 to TRBJ1-2, with D hard to call. V dropped 5 bases and J dropped 0 bases, with 10 bases sitting between them. Germline V lookup: CDR1 LNHNV, CDR2 YYDKDF (reference sequence). The CDR3 consists of 14 residues. The CDR3 DNA is TGTGCCACCAGCCCAGGATACGCTAACTATGGCTACACCTTC. Residues: CATSPGYANYGYTF.

The chain recombines TRBV27 with TRBJ1-5; unclear D gene. V lost 6 bases and J lost 0, with 9 bases in between. Per the germline V gene, CDR1 is MNHEY and CDR2 is SMNVEV (reference sequence). The CDR3 covers 14 residues. Here the CDR3 reads CASRGGNSNQPQHF. The CDR3 DNA reads TGTGCCAGCAGAGGAGGGAATAGCAATCAGCCCCAGCATTTT.

This chain links TRBV15 with TRBJ1-3; TRBD1 might be the D (5 bases). There are 14 residues in the CDR3. The V gene's germline CDR1 is LNHNV and CDR2 YYDKDF (reference sequence). V lost 4 bases to trimming and J lost 1 base, with 8 bases between them. The CDR3 is CATSTGISGNTIYF. In DNA form, the CDR3 reads TGTGCCACCAGCACAGGGATATCTGGAAACACCATATATTTT.

The chain employs TRBV7-2 and TRBJ2-1; TRBD2 aligns across 9 bases. CDR1 and CDR2 (germline): SGHTA, FQGNSA. V was clipped by 4 bases and J by 6 bases; unmatched bases: 10. CDR3 length: 16 residues. The CDR3 loop is CASSSGTSLRGNEQFF. The CDR3 DNA sequence: TGTGCCAGCAGCTCCGGGACTAGCTTACGGGGCAATGAGCAGTTCTTC.

The chain carries TRBV7-6 and TRBJ2-5, with D possibly matching TRBD1 (6 bases). This CDR3 is built from 15 residues. CDR1 SGHVS and CDR2 FNYEAQ come from the germline V gene. Trimming pared 5 bases from V and 5 bases from J, leaving 18 bases between. The DNA for the CDR3 is TGTGCCAGCAGCCTAACTAGAGAGGGGGAGGAGACCCAGTACTTC. The encoded protein is CASSLTREGEETQYF.

This chain uses TRBV6-5 with TRBJ1-3; 8 bases align to TRBD1. CDR3 length equals 14 residues. Germline CDR1 is MNHEY and CDR2 is SVGAGI. The junction had 3 bases not matched to a gene; V was cut back by 8 bases and J by 0 bases. The CDR3 sequence is CASEQGVSGNTIYF. In nucleotides, the CDR3 is TGTGCCAGCGAACAGGGGGTCTCTGGAAACACCATATATTTT.

CDR3 region: CASSQASGILNIQYF. The DNA for the CDR3 is TGTGCCAGCAGCCAAGCTAGCGGGATCCTAAACATTCAGTACTTC. The V call is TRBV3-1 (or the pseudogene TRBV3-2), the J call TRBJ2-4; TRBD2 agrees at 9 bases. The CDR3 runs to 15 residues. In germline, CDR1 is LGHDT, CDR2 YNNKEL (reference sequence). With 1 base clipped from V and 6 bases from J, the junction kept 4 bases outside the gene matches.

Only one count was recorded for this clone. This chain joins TRBV28 and TRBJ1-6; D is possibly TRBD1 (5 bases). The ends were cut back, 10 bases at V and 12 bases at J, with 19 bases in the middle. Germline assignment: CDR1 MDHEN and CDR2 SYDVKM. The length of the CDR3 is 13 residues. Here the CDR3 DNA reads TGTGCCAACACTCCCCGCCAGGGCGAACCCCTCCACTTT. It codes for CANTPRQGEPLHF.